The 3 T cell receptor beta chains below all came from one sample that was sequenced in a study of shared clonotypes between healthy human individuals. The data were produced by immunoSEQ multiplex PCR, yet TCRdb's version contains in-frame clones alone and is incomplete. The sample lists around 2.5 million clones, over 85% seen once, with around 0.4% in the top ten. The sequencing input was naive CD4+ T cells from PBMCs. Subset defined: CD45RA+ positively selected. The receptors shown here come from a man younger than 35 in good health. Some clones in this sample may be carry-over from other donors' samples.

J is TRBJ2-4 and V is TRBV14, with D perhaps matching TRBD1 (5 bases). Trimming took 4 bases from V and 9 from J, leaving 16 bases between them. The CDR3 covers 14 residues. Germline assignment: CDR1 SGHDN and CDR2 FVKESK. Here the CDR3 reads CASSPLTGRGIQYF. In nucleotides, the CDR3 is TGTGCCAGCAGCCCTCTGACTGGAAGGGGCATTCAGTACTTC.

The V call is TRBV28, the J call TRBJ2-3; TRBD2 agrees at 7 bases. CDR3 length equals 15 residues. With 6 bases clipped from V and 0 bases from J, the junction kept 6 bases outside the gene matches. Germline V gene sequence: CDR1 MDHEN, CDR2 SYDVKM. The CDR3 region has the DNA TGTGCCAGCAGCTTCAGACTAGCTAGCACAGATACGCAGTATTTT. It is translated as CASSFRLASTDTQYF.

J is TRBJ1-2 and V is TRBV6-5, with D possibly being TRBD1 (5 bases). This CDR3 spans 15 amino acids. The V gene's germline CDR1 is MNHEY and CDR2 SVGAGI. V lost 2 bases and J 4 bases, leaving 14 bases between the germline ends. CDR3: CASSYHLDSFYGYTF. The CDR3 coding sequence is TGTGCCAGCAGTTACCATCTAGACAGCTTCTATGGCTACACCTTC.